The clone carrying this T cell receptor (beta chain) was seen a single time. The antigen is undetermined. This sequence may be a read error, since a much larger clone differs from it by one base. The CDR3 consists of 12 residues. Germline lookup yields CDR1 DFQATT and CDR2 SNEGSKA (reference sequence). TCRdb used MiXCR to reprocess the 5' RACE reads, holding one entry per CDR3 protein. The sample consists of about 32,000 distinct CDR3 sequences, around 27% of them appearing once. Tregs were sorted as CD4+CD25+CD127-/low cells. Study results and caveats: Tumor memory CD4+ T cell TCR gene usage clustered with blood and lymph node memory CD4+ cells and lymph node naive CD4+ cells.

The gene calls are TRBV20-1 and TRBJ2-3, with 7 bases identical to TRBD2. This clonotype was obtained from a female donor with breast cancer. Sequences were obtained from tumor-infiltrating Tregs sorted from the breast tumor. CDR3 DNA: TGCGGTGCTAGCGGATCGGCAGATACGAAGTATTTT. Translated: CGASGSADTKYF.